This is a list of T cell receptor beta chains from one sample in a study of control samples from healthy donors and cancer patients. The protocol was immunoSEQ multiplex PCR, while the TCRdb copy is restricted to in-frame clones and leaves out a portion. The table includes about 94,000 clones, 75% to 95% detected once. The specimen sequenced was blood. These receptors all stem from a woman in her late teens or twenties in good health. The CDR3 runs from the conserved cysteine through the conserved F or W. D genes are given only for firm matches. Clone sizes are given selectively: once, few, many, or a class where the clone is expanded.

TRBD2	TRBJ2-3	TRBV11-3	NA	TGTGCCAGCAGCCCCCAGTTCGGGGGGGGCACAGATACGCAGTATTTT	CASSPQFGGGTDTQYF
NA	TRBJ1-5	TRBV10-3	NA	TGTGCCATCAGTGAAGTATCCGGGGCCCAGCCCCAGCATTTT	CAISEVSGAQPQHF
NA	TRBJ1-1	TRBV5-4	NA	TGTGCCAGCAGCTTGGGGGGACGGGGGCCGTCCACTGAAGCTTTCTTT	CASSLGGRGPSTEAFF
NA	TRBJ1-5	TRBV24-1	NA	TGTGCCACCAGTCCAATTTGGGGAGAATTAATGACGGAGGTGATGAATCAGCCCCAGCATTTT	CATSPIWGELMTEVMNQPQHF
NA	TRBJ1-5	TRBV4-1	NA	TGCGCCAGCAGCCTTTCGGACAGTCCCTATAGCAATCAGCCCCAGCATTTT	CASSLSDSPYSNQPQHF
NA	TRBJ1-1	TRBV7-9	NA	TGTGCCAGCAGCTTATCTCCAGGGACCGAAGCTTTCTTT	CASSLSPGTEAFF
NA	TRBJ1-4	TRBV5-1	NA	TGCGCCAGCAGCTTGGCCACCAGCCGGGGCGAAAAACTGTTTTTT	CASSLATSRGEKLFF
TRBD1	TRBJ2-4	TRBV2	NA	TGTGCCAGCACCGGGACAGGTTCGAACATTCAGTACTTC	CASTGTGSNIQYF
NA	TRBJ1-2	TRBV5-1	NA	TGCGCCAGCAGCTTCACCACCGGGGGGGTTTATGGCTACACCTTC	CASSFTTGGVYGYTF
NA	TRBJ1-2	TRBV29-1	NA	TGCAGCCGTGACCCTCCGACAGCAGGCTATGGCTACACCTTC	CSRDPPTAGYGYTF
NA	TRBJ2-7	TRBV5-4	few	TGTGCCAGCAGCTTGAAAGGGACTCCCTACGAGCAGTACTTC	CASSLKGTPYEQYF
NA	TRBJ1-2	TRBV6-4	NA	TGTGCCAGCAGTGACTCAGATGGAGGGCGGAATGGCTACACCTTC	CASSDSDGGRNGYTF
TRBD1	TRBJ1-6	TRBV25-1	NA	TGTGCCAGTACGAACCGGGACAGGGAAAATTCACCCCTCCACTTT	CASTNRDRENSPLHF
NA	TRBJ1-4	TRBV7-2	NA	TGTGCCAGCAGGGCTGAAGGGGGGAGTAGAAGGTTCGTTTTT	CASRAEGGSRRFVF
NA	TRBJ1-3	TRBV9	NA	TGTGCCAGCAGCCCCGGGACTCCGCCGGAGGGGGACACCATATATTTT	CASSPGTPPEGDTIYF
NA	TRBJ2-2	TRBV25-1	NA	TGTGCCAGCAGTGGACCTAACACCGGGGAGCTGTTTTTT	CASSGPNTGELFF
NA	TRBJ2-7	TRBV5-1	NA	TGCGCCAGCAGCTTGGCCGGAACCCAGGGCGAGCAGTACTTC	CASSLAGTQGEQYF
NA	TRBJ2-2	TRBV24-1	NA	TGTGCCACCAGTGATTTTGGCCGAGCGAACACCGGGGAGCTGTTTTTT	CATSDFGRANTGELFF
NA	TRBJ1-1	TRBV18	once	TGTGCCAGCTCACCAGCATCCGGAGGGAACACTGAAGCTTTCTTT	CASSPASGGNTEAFF
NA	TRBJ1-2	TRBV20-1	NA	TGCAGTGCCACGGAGGGCTATGGCTACACCTTC	CSATEGYGYTF
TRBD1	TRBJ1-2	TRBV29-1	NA	TGCAGCGTTGGCGAACAGGGGTATGGCTACACCTTC	CSVGEQGYGYTF
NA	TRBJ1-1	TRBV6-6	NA	TGTGCCAGCAGTTACTCTTTTGTTGGGAGGACTGAAGCTTTCTTT	CASSYSFVGRTEAFF
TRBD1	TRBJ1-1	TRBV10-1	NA	TGCGCCAGCACCTGGACAGGGAACACTGAAGCTTTCTTT	CASTWTGNTEAFF
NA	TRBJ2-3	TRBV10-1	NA	TGCGCCAGCAGTTCGGAGACTAGGGGCACAGATACGCAGTATTTT	CASSSETRGTDTQYF
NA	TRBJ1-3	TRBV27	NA	TGTGCCAGCACCTCTGGAAACACCATATATTTT	CASTSGNTIYF
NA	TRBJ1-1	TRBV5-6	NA	TGTGCCAGCAGCCTGGGGAGGCGGGTGAACACTGAAGCTTTCTTT	CASSLGRRVNTEAFF
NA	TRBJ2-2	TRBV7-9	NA	TGTGCCAGCAGCTTAGGTCTGACTAACACCGGGGAGCTGTTTTTT	CASSLGLTNTGELFF
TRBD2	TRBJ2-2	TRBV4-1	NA	TGCGCCAGCAGCCAAAAACTCACCCGACTAGCGGATACGAACACCGGGGAGCTGTTTTTT	CASSQKLTRLADTNTGELFF
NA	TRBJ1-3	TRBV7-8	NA	TGTGCCAGCAGCCCGTTCCGAGGGGTCCCGACCAACTCTGGAAACACCATATATTTT	CASSPFRGVPTNSGNTIYF
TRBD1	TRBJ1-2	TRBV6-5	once	TGTGCCAGCAGGCAGGGGGTTCACTATGGCTACACCTTC	CASRQGVHYGYTF
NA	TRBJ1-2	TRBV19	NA	TGTGCCAGTAGTTTGGGGAGTACTGGCTACACCTTC	CASSLGSTGYTF
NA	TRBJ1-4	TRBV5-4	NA	TGTGCCAGCAGCTTGTCCGGGGGCTGGTCTGAAAAACTGTTTTTT	CASSLSGGWSEKLFF
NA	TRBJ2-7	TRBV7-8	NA	TGTGCCAGCAGCTCTGACCCTAGGGCGGACGAGCAGTACTTC	CASSSDPRADEQYF
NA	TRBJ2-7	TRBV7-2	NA	TGTGCCAGCAGATCTGTTTGGGAGTTGCCCTACGAGCAGTACTTC	CASRSVWELPYEQYF
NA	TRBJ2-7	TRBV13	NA	TGTGCCAGCAGGAAGGCACAGGGTCCCCACGAGCAGTACTTC	CASRKAQGPHEQYF
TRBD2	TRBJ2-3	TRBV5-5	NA	TGTGCCAGCAGGGCCGGGACTACAATTGCAGATACGCAGTATTTT	CASRAGTTIADTQYF
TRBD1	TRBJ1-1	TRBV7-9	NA	TGTGCCAGCAGTGACAGGGTAAACACTGAAGCTTTCTTT	CASSDRVNTEAFF
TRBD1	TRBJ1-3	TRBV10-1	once	TGCGCCAGCAGTGAGACCGGGACAGGGACCTCTGGAAACACCATATATTTT	CASSETGTGTSGNTIYF
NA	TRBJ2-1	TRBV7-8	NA	TGTGCCAGCGATCAGCCTGATAAGCGGATTGACAATGAGCAGTTCTTC	CASDQPDKRIDNEQFF
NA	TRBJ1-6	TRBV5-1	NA	TGCGCCAGCAGCTTGGACAGTTATTCACCCCTCCACTTT	CASSLDSYSPLHF
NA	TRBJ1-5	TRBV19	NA	TGTGCCAGTAGTATAGACAGGGGAAATCAGCCCCAGCATTTT	CASSIDRGNQPQHF
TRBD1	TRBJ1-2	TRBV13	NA	TGTGCCAGCAGGGACAGGATCTATGGCTACACCTTC	CASRDRIYGYTF
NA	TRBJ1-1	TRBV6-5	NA	TGTGCCAGCAGTTATAGGGGGGGTGAGGCTTTCTTT	CASSYRGGEAFF
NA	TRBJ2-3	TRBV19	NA	TGTGCCAGTAGTAAATGGCAGGGCGACACAGATACGCAGTATTTT	CASSKWQGDTDTQYF
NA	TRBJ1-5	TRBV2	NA	TGTGCCAGCAGTGAACCTGGCCTTCTGGTCCTTGACGGCAATCAGCCCCAGCATTTT	CASSEPGLLVLDGNQPQHF
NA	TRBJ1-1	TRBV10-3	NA	TGTGCCATCAGTTCGACCCCGAACACTGAAGCTTTCTTT	CAISSTPNTEAFF
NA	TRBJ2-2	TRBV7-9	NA	TGTGCCAGCAGCTACAGTAGACTACTCCTGGCGGACACCGGGGAGCTGTTTTTT	CASSYSRLLLADTGELFF
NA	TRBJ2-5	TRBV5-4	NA	TGTGCCAGCAGCCTCTCCAGAGAGGAGACCCAGTACTTC	CASSLSREETQYF
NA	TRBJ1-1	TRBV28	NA	TGTGCCAGCAGTATCGAGGGGCGCGAGAAAGCTTTCTTT	CASSIEGREKAFF
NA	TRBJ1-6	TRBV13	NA	TGTGCCAGCACCTCTACCGACAGGTTGAATTCACCCCTCCACTTT	CASTSTDRLNSPLHF
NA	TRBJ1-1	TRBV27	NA	TGTGCCAGCAGTTCCCTTCCGACAGACGAAGCTTTCTTT	CASSSLPTDEAFF
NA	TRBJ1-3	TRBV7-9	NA	TGTGCCAGCAGCCCTCAGAACTCTGGAAACACCATATATTTT	CASSPQNSGNTIYF
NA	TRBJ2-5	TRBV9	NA	TGTGCCAGCAGCGTAGTCCCAGACCAAGAGACCCAGTACTTC	CASSVVPDQETQYF
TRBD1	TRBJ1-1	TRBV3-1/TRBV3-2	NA	TGTGCCAGCAGCCAAAGTCGGACAGGGCACACTGAAGCTTTCTTT	CASSQSRTGHTEAFF